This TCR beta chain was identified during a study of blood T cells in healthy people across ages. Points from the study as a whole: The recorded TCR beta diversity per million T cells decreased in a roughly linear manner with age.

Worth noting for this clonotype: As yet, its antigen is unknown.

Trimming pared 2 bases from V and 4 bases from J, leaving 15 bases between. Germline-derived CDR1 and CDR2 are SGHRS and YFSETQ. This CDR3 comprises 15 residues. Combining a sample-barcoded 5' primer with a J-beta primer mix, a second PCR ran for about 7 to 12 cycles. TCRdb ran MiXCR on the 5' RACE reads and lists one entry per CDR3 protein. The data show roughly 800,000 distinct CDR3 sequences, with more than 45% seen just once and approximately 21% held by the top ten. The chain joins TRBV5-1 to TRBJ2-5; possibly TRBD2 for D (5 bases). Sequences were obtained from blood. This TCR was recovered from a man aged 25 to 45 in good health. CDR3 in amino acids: CASSFGAPGVETQYF. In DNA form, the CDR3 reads TGCGCCAGCAGCTTTGGAGCTCCCGGGGTAGAGACCCAGTACTTC. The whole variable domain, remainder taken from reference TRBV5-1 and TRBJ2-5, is KAGVTQTPRYLIKTRGQQVTLSCSPISGHRSVSWYQQTPGQGLQFLFEYFSETQRNKGNFPGRFSGRQFSNSRSEMNVSTLELGDSALYLCASSFGAPGVETQYFGPGTRLLVL.